The 18 T cell receptor beta chains listed next were all sequenced from one sample in a study of T cells in Graves' hyperthyroidism and ophthalmopathy. The CDR3 regions of TCR beta were amplified from RNA transcripts. In the first-round RT-PCR of the TCR CDR3, the HTBI primer set was used. One entry per CDR3 protein results from TCRdb running MiXCR on the multiplex PCR reads. Here the sample spans around 450,000 distinct CDR3 sequences, approximately 14% being singletons. Specimen: blood. These receptors were collected from a woman aged 18-35 years with Graves' hyperthyroidism.

This clonotype showed up many times. The chain joins TRBV12-3 or TRBV12-4 to TRBJ2-7; D is possibly TRBD1 (5 bases). Trimming shortened V by 7 bases and J by 6 bases, and 25 bases separated the two germline ends. This CDR3 spans 16 amino acids. The CDR3 is CASKGAGMPLEFEQYF. The DNA of the CDR3 is TGTGCCAGCAAAGGGGCAGGCATGCCCCTTGAGTTCGAGCAGTACTTC.

This clonotype was seen repeatedly, ten times or more. This chain links TRBV20-1 with TRBJ2-5; D gene ambiguous. This CDR3 is built from 13 residues. V lost 5 bases and J lost 4, with 14 bases in between. Germline V gene data show CDR1 as DFQATT and CDR2 as SNEGSKA (reference sequence). The CDR3 coding sequence is TGCAGTGCTCCACAGATCCCGGGAGAGACCCAGTACTTC. Protein sequence: CSAPQIPGETQYF.

This clonotype showed up many times. The genes are TRBV7-2 and TRBJ1-5, with no clear D. The germline V and J ends were trimmed by 3 bases and 5 bases, with 8 bases remaining between them. The CDR3 runs 13 residues. Germline-derived CDR1 and CDR2 are SGHTA and FQGNSA. As DNA, the CDR3 is TGTGCCAGCAGCTTCCGGTTCGATCAGCCCCAGCATTTT. It translates to CASSFRFDQPQHF.

As to this clonotype: Since a much larger clone is just one base distant, this may be a read error. CDR3 in DNA: TGTGCCAGCAGTGACCCTAGCGGGGGTCGGAACATTCAGTACTTC. Residues: CASSDPSGGRNIQYF. This chain uses TRBV6-2 or TRBV6-3 with TRBJ2-4; 10 bases match TRBD2. CDR3 length: 15 residues. CDR1 and CDR2 from the germline V gene are MNHEY and SVGEGT. V lost 5 bases to trimming and J lost 7 bases; unmatched junction nucleotides: 8.

Note on this clonotype: This could be a read error, since a much larger clone is one nucleotide away. This chain connects TRBV6-1 to TRBJ2-5; maybe TRBD2 (5 bases). From germline, CDR1 is MNHNS and CDR2 SASEGT. V was cut by 4 bases and J by 5 bases, with 26 bases left in between. This CDR3 region has 18 residues. CDR3 region: CASSVLPPGGRSRETQYF. As DNA, the CDR3 is TGTGCCAGCAGTGTCCTCCCGCCCGGCGGGCGCTCGAGGGAGACCCAGTACTTC.

The chain uses TRBV5-6 and TRBJ2-7; D is perhaps TRBD1 (5 bases). Trimming cost V 2 bases and J 2 bases, with 11 bases left between them. Germline CDR1 reads SGHDT; CDR2 reads YYEEEE. The CDR3 has 14 residues. In DNA, the CDR3 is TGTGCCAGCAGCTTTATGACAGTTCCCTACGAGCAGTACTTC. Residues: CASSFMTVPYEQYF.

This clonotype has at least ten counts. The rearrangement joins TRBV20-1 to TRBJ2-5; weak D call: TRBD2 (6 bases). Germline CDR1 reads DFQATT; CDR2 reads SNEGSKA (reference sequence). V shed 1 base and J shed 2 bases, with 11 bases lying between them. The CDR3 runs to 14 residues. The CDR3 loop is CSARAGSGQETQYF. DNA for the CDR3: TGCAGTGCTAGAGCGGGTAGCGGTCAAGAGACCCAGTACTTC.

This rearrangement joins TRBV20-1 to TRBJ2-3, with 9 positions matching TRBD2. V lost 3 bases and J lost 4; bases outside the gene matches: 5. The CDR3 runs to 14 residues. The V gene's germline CDR1 is DFQATT and CDR2 SNEGSKA (reference sequence). CDR3 protein: CSASGAGGADTQYF. The CDR3 nucleotides read TGCAGTGCTAGTGGAGCGGGGGGCGCAGATACGCAGTATTTT.

There are many counts of this clonotype. The gene calls are TRBV11-2 and TRBJ2-1, with D possibly matching TRBD1 (6 bases). Germline CDR1 is SGHAT and CDR2 is FQNNGV. The V and J ends lost 5 bases and 10 bases respectively, with 15 bases between them. The CDR3 runs 13 residues. The CDR3 sequence is CASSPIGGSEQFF. The CDR3 bases are TGTGCCAGCAGCCCCATAGGGGGTAGCGAGCAGTTCTTC.

Note on this clonotype: This sequence may be a read error, since a much larger clone differs from it by one base. This chain links TRBV19 with TRBJ2-1; D call uncertain. The DNA matches TRBJ2-7 better at its end, which makes the J call doubtful. CDR3 length: 15 amino acids. In germline, CDR1 is LNHDA, CDR2 SQIVND (reference sequence). For the CDR3, the DNA is TGTGCCAGTAGTACCACCGCCGCGTCCTACAATGAGCAGTACTTC. Its translation: CASSTTAASYNEQYF.

This clonotype was detected many times. The chain has TRBV5-1 and TRBJ1-1; the D is unclear. The CDR3 extends over 13 amino acids. Germline V CDR1 and CDR2: SGHRS, YFSETQ. The ends were cut back, 7 bases at V and 1 base at J, with 11 bases in the middle. CDR3 sequence (DNA): TGCGCCAGCGCCTACGACCCGAACACTGAAGCTTTCTTT. This encodes CASAYDPNTEAFF.

This clonotype was recorded at least ten times. The V call is TRBV20-1, the J call TRBJ2-7; D might be TRBD2 (5 bases). The ends were cut back, 3 bases at V and 3 bases at J, with 15 bases in the middle. Germline V CDR1 and CDR2: DFQATT, SNEGSKA (reference sequence). The CDR3 covers 14 residues. The CDR3 is CSARGALPYYEQYF. DNA of the CDR3: TGCAGTGCTAGGGGAGCGTTACCCTACTACGAGCAGTACTTC.

There are many counts of this clonotype. This chain links TRBV18 with TRBJ1-1; D is unclear. CDR3 size: 17 residues. Trimming removed 1 base from V and 4 bases from J, with 19 bases in between. Looked up from germline, CDR1 is KGHSH and CDR2 is LQKENI. CDR3 DNA: TGTGCCAGCTCACCACAGGAGGGTATAAGGATTCGCACTGAAGCTTTCTTT. This sequence encodes CASSPQEGIRIRTEAFF.

V and J are TRBV3-1 and TRBJ2-3, with 14 bases aligning to TRBD2. V trimming: 4 bases; J trimming: 0 bases; junction bases outside the gene matches: 9. CDR3 length: 19 residues. CDR1 is LGHDT, CDR2 YNNKEL, per germline (reference sequence). The CDR3 DNA sequence: TGTGCCAGCAGCCCAACCGGGACTAGCGGGAGTGTAAGCACAGATACGCAGTATTTT. Protein sequence: CASSPTGTSGSVSTDTQYF.

The J gene is TRBJ2-3, the V gene TRBV10-3; D might be TRBD1 (6 bases). There are 18 residues in the CDR3. The ends were cut back, 4 bases at V and 3 bases at J, with 23 bases in the middle. Germline loops: CDR1 ENHRY, CDR2 SYGVKD. The CDR3 is CAISASVNPGHRTDTQYF. For the CDR3, the DNA is TGTGCCATCAGTGCGTCCGTCAATCCGGGACATAGGACAGATACGCAGTATTTT.

The chain carries TRBV2 and TRBJ1-6, with 11 bases lining up with TRBD1. V shed 3 bases and J 0 bases; nucleotides not matched to a gene: 4. Looked up from germline, CDR1 is SNHLY and CDR2 is FYNNEI. The CDR3 totals 18 residues. CDR3 residues: CASSDPGTGGSYNSPLHF. In DNA, the CDR3 is TGTGCCAGCAGTGATCCAGGGACAGGGGGCTCCTATAATTCACCCCTCCACTTT. The complete variable domain, with remaining parts taken from reference TRBV2 and TRBJ1-6, reads EPEVTQTPSHQVTQMGQEVILRCVPISNHLYFYWYRQILGQKVEFLVSFYNNEISEKSEIFDDQFSVERPDGSNFTLKIRSTKLEDSAMYFCASSDPGTGGSYNSPLHFGNGTRLTVT.

This clonotype appeared a few times. The rearrangement links TRBV5-4 to TRBJ1-2; D may be TRBD1 (5 bases). Germline-derived CDR1 and CDR2 are SGHNT and YYREEE (reference sequence). The CDR3 consists of 14 residues. Trimming took 0 bases from V and 4 from J, leaving 10 bases between them. The CDR3 loop reads CASSLGQSTYGYTF. The CDR3 region has the DNA TGTGCCAGCAGCTTGGGACAGTCCACCTATGGCTACACCTTC.

This clonotype was recorded at least ten times. The chain employs TRBV6-5 and TRBJ2-7; no reliable D call. The germline CDR1 and CDR2 sequences are MNHEY and SVGAGI. Between the trimmed V and J ends, which lost 6 bases and 1 base, there was a span of 13 bases. CDR3 length: 14 amino acids. The CDR3 coding sequence is TGTGCCAGCAGCAACTCGATCATATCCTACGAGCAGTACTTC. Its translation is CASSNSIISYEQYF.